This note documents a single T cell receptor beta chain sequence. The antigen is undetermined. The data were taken from a study of cytomegalovirus exposure and HLA in healthy donors. The CDR3 is 15 residues long. Per germline, CDR1 SNHLY and CDR2 FYNNEI. Trimming stripped 7 bases from V and 2 bases from J, with 17 bases between. The study ran its PCR with 60 Vbeta and 13 Jbeta primers. The repertoire was sequenced with immunoSEQ multiplex PCR; TCRdb's copy has only in-frame clones and lacks some. This table has 150,000 to 200,000 clones, approximately 81% appearing once. Regarding the study as a whole: Several top significant clusters appeared, in a later analysis, to be linked to common viral pathogens.

V and J are TRBV2 and TRBJ2-5; D is ambiguous. Sequenced: PBMCs. This TCR was sampled from a man younger than 30 in good health and CMV-seronegative. Written as DNA, the CDR3 is TGTGCCAGCATCCCTCTTGGCAGGTCTCAAGAGACCCAGTACTTC. Protein sequence: CASIPLGRSQETQYF. Drawing the rest from reference TRBV2 and TRBJ2-5, the complete variable domain is EPEVTQTPSHQVTQMGQEVILRCVPISNHLYFYWYRQILGQKVEFLVSFYNNEISEKSEIFDDQFSVERPDGSNFTLKIRSTKLEDSAMYFCASIPLGRSQETQYFGPGTRLLVL.